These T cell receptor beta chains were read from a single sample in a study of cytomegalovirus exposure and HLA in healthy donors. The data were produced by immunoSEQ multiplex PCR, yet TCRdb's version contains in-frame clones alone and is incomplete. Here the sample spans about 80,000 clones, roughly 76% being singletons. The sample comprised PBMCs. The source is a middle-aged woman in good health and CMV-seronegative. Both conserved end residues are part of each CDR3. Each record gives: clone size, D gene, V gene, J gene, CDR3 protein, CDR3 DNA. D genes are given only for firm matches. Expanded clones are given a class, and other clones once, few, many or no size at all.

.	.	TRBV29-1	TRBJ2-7	CSVLADGTPEQYF	TGCAGCGTCCTAGCCGACGGGACTCCGGAGCAGTACTTC
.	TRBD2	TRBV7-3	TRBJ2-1	CASSLGLAGGNEQFF	TGTGCCAGCAGCTTAGGACTAGCGGGGGGCAATGAGCAGTTCTTC
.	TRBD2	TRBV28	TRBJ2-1	CASSLFLAASYNEQFF	TGTGCCAGCAGTTTATTCCTAGCGGCATCCTACAATGAGCAGTTCTTC
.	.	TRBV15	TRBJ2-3	CATSRGPPTDTQYF	TGTGCCACCAGCAGAGGGCCACCCACAGATACGCAGTATTTT
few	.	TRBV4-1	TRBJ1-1	CASSPREGGTEAFF	TGCGCCAGCAGCCCCAGGGAGGGTGGGACTGAAGCTTTCTTT
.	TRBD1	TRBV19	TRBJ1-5	CASSGTGGNQPQHF	TGTGCCAGTAGCGGGACAGGTGGTAATCAGCCCCAGCATTTT
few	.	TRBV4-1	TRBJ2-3	CASSQDRVLAEDTDTQYF	TGCGCCAGCAGCCAAGATCGGGTTCTAGCCGAGGACACAGATACGCAGTATTTT
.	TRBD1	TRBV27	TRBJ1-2	CASSTTPGQGNYGYTF	TGTGCCAGCAGCACGACGCCGGGACAGGGGAACTATGGCTACACCTTC
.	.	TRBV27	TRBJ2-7	CASTSGFPYEQYF	TGTGCCAGCACCTCGGGATTCCCCTACGAGCAGTACTTC
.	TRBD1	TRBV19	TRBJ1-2	CATAIGTGHYGYTF	TGTGCCACCGCGATCGGGACAGGGCACTATGGCTACACCTTC
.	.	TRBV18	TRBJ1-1	CASSPPVMNTEAFF	TGTGCCAGCTCACCGCCAGTGATGAACACTGAAGCTTTCTTT
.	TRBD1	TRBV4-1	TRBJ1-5	CASSRTGDSNQPQHF	TGCGCCAGCAGCCGAACAGGGGATAGCAATCAGCCCCAGCATTTT
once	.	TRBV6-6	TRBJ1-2	CASSYSGGNYGYTF	TGTGCCAGCAGTTACTCCGGCGGCAACTATGGCTACACCTTC
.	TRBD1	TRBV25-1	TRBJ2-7	CASSPIRGTGGEQYF	TGTGCCAGCAGCCCAATACGTGGGACAGGGGGCGAGCAGTACTTC
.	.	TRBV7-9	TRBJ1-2	CASTPISGIHEDGYTF	TGTGCCAGCACCCCAATCTCAGGGATACACGAGGATGGCTACACCTTC
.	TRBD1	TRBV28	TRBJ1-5	CASKSGGQPQHF	TGTGCCAGCAAGTCAGGGGGTCAGCCCCAGCATTTT
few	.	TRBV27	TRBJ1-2	CASSLGPSLSYGYTF	TGTGCCAGCAGTTTAGGGCCAAGCCTTTCCTATGGCTACACCTTC
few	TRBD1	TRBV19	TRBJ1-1	CASSPGPSDRGRTEAFF	TGTGCCAGTAGTCCCGGCCCCTCAGACAGGGGGCGGACTGAAGCTTTCTTT
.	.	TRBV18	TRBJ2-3	CASSSYGGEKDTQYF	TGTGCCAGCTCATCTTACGGGGGAGAGAAAGATACGCAGTATTTT
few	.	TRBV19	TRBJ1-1	CASSMTQLNTEAFF	TGTGCCAGTAGTATGACACAGCTGAACACTGAAGCTTTCTTT
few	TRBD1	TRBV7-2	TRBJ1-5	CASSLLYRGHQPQHF	TGTGCCAGCAGTCTCTTATACAGGGGGCATCAGCCCCAGCATTTT
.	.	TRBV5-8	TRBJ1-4	CASSLIEKLFF	TGTGCCAGCAGCTTGATAGAAAAACTGTTTTTT
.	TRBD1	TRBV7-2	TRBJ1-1	CASRTGGTEAFF	TGTGCCAGCAGGACAGGGGGCACTGAAGCTTTCTTT
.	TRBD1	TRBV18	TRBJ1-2	CASSRDRGANYGYTF	TGTGCCAGCTCACGGGACAGGGGTGCTAACTATGGCTACACCTTC
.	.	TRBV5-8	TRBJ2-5	CASSVTGWTQYF	TGTGCCAGCAGCGTAACAGGGTGGACCCAGTACTTC
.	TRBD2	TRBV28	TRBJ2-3	CASSFRLAGNTDTQYF	TGTGCCAGTAGTTTTAGGCTAGCGGGCAACACAGATACGCAGTATTTT
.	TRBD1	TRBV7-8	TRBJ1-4	CASSLTSGGYNEKLFF	TGTGCCAGCAGCCTGACCTCAGGGGGATATAATGAAAAACTGTTTTTT
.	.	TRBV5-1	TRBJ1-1	CASSRGREDTEAFF	TGCGCCAGCAGCAGGGGGAGGGAGGACACTGAAGCTTTCTTT
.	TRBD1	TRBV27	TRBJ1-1	CASSTSTGVSEAFF	TGTGCCAGCAGTACCTCGACAGGGGTGTCTGAAGCTTTCTTT
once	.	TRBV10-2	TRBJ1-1	CASSESKYSGYGTEAFF	TGCGCCAGCAGTGAGTCGAAATATTCAGGGTATGGCACTGAAGCTTTCTTT
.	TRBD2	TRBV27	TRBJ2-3	CASKPLGRGVDTQYF	TGTGCCAGCAAACCCCTCGGGAGGGGAGTAGATACGCAGTATTTT
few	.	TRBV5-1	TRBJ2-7	CASSPTSSYEQYF	TGCGCCAGCAGCCCAACTAGCTCCTACGAGCAGTACTTC
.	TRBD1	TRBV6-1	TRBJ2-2	CASRTGTGDTGELFF	TGTGCCAGCAGGACCGGGACAGGGGATACCGGGGAGCTGTTTTTT
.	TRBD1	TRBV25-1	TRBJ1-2	CASSEGAVYGYTF	TGTGCCAGCAGCGAGGGGGCGGTCTATGGCTACACCTTC
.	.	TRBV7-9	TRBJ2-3	CASSLVMGADTQYF	TGTGCCAGCAGCTTAGTTATGGGGGCGGATACGCAGTATTTT
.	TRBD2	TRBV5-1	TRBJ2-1	CASSPGTSGGAGGEQFF	TGCGCCAGCAGCCCCGGGACTAGCGGGGGGGCCGGGGGTGAGCAGTTCTTC
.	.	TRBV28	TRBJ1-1	CASSSPVMQGKIEAFF	TGTGCCAGCAGTTCACCCGTAATGCAGGGAAAAATAGAAGCTTTCTTT